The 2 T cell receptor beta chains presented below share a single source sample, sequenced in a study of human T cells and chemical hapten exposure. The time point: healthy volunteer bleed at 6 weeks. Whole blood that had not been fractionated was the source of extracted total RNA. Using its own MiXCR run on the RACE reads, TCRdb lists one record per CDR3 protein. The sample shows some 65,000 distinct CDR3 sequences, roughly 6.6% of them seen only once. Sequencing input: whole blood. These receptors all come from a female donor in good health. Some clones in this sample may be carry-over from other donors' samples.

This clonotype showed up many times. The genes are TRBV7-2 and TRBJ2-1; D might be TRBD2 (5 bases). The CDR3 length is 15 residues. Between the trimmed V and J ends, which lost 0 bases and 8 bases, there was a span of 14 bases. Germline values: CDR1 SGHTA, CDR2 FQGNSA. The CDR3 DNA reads TGTGCCAGCAGCTTAGCTCCGGTTCTGAGGGATGAGCAGTTCTTC. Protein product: CASSLAPVLRDEQFF. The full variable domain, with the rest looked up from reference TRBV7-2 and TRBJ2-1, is GAGVSQSPSNKVTEKGKDVELRCDPISGHTALYWYRQSLGQGLEFLIYFQGNSAPDKSGLPSDRFSAERTGGSVSTLTIQRTQQEDSAVYLCASSLAPVLRDEQFFGPGTRLTVL.

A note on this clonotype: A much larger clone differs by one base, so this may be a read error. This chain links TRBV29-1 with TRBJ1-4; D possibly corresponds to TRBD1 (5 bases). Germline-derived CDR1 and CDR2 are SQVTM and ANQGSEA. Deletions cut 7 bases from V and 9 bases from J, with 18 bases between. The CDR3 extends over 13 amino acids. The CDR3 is CSARRGSGKKLFF. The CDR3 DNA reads TGCAGCGCCAGAAGGGGTTCTGGGAAAAAACTGTTTTTT.